The rows below give T cell receptor beta chains drawn from one sample of a study of blood T cell repertoires in COVID-19. Assay: immunoSEQ multiplex PCR; the TCRdb copy retains only in-frame clones and omits some. The data hold about 25,000 clones, with 70% to 90% observed a single time. The sequenced sample was peripheral blood. All receptors derive from a human donor with active COVID-19. The donor label of this sample is uncertain. CDR3s include the opening cysteine and the closing phenylalanine or tryptophan. Fields, in order: D gene, V gene, clone size, J gene, CDR3 DNA, CDR3 protein. The D gene is left open where the match is weak. Rows give clone size only sometimes, using once, few, many, or a class for an expanded clone.

TRBD1	TRBV19	-	TRBJ2-5	TGTGCCAGTAGTATGGGACAGGCAAGTGGGACCCAGTACTTC	CASSMGQASGTQYF
-	TRBV3-1/TRBV3-2	-	TRBJ2-2	TGTGCCAGCAGCCAATTAGCTGGTCGGGAGATGGCCGGGGAGCTGTTTTTT	CASSQLAGREMAGELFF
-	TRBV11-3	-	TRBJ1-1	TGTGCCAGCAGCTTATCCCGCACTGAAGCTTTCTTT	CASSLSRTEAFF
-	TRBV7-2	-	TRBJ1-1	TGTGCCAGCAGCTTCATCGGACAGAACACTGAAGCTTTCTTT	CASSFIGQNTEAFF
TRBD2	TRBV24-1	-	TRBJ2-1	TGTGCCACCTCCGGACTAGCGGGATTCGATGAGCAGTTCTTC	CATSGLAGFDEQFF
-	TRBV2	-	TRBJ1-4	TGTGCCAGCTGGCTGAAAGACGGGTATAATGAAAAACTGTTTTTT	CASWLKDGYNEKLFF
-	TRBV2	few	TRBJ2-7	TGTGCCACCTCGGGAGCCTTCCTTTACGAGCAGTACTTC	CATSGAFLYEQYF
-	TRBV19	-	TRBJ2-1	TGTGCCAGTAGTATAGGGGTCCTAGGAAATGAGCAGTTCTTC	CASSIGVLGNEQFF
TRBD2	TRBV7-8	-	TRBJ2-1	TGTGCCAGCAGCTTAGCCTTACTAGCGGGCTTCTCATCACTTAACAATGAGCAGTTCTTC	CASSLALLAGFSSLNNEQFF
TRBD1	TRBV2	-	TRBJ2-3	TGTGCCAGCAGTGTGGGGACAGGCGCGGATACGCAGTATTTT	CASSVGTGADTQYF
TRBD1	TRBV3-1/TRBV3-2	-	TRBJ1-6	TGTGCCAGCAGCCAAGACGGGACAGGGTCTTCACCCCTCCACTTT	CASSQDGTGSSPLHF
TRBD2	TRBV6-4	-	TRBJ2-1	TGTGCCAGCAGTGAGATGACGGGAGGGCCCGCTGAGCAGTTCTTC	CASSEMTGGPAEQFF
TRBD2	TRBV7-9	-	TRBJ2-2	TGTGCCAGCAGCTTATTTGGTGGCGGGGGTTACACCGGGGAGCTGTTTTTT	CASSLFGGGGYTGELFF
-	TRBV6-5	-	TRBJ2-3	TGTGCCAGCAGTTACTCGACAGCTAGCACAGATACGCAGTATTTT	CASSYSTASTDTQYF
-	TRBV24-1	few	TRBJ1-5	TGTGCCACCAGTGCGGGGGGCGGGAATCAGCCCCAGCATTTT	CATSAGGGNQPQHF
-	TRBV2	-	TRBJ2-7	TGTGCCAGCAGTGCGAACTACAGGCTTGAGCAGTACTTC	CASSANYRLEQYF
TRBD2	TRBV5-4	once	TRBJ2-3	TGTGCCAGCAGCTTGGACGGACTAGCGGGAGAGCTAGATACGCAGTATTTT	CASSLDGLAGELDTQYF
-	TRBV19	-	TRBJ1-5	TGTGCCAGTCGTACAGGGTATCAGCCCCAGCATTTT	CASRTGYQPQHF
-	TRBV6-4	-	TRBJ2-7	TGTGCCAGCAGTGACAGGGGCGTTCCCTACGAGCAGTACTTC	CASSDRGVPYEQYF
-	TRBV29-1	-	TRBJ2-2	TGCAGCGTTGTTCCCGGGAGCGACACCGGGGAGCTGTTTTTT	CSVVPGSDTGELFF
-	TRBV28	few	TRBJ1-4	TGTGCCAGCAGTTTAAATCAGGGGATTTATGAAAAACTGTTTTTT	CASSLNQGIYEKLFF